The subject of this entry is one TCR beta chain. TCR beta CDR3 region amplification was performed from RNA transcripts. TCR CDR3 underwent first-round RT-PCR with the HTBI primer set. TCRdb re-called the multiplex PCR reads through MiXCR, storing one row per CDR3 protein. The data contain more than 300,000 distinct CDR3 sequences, around a sixth of them seen just once; the ten biggest clones take up 40%. The CDR3 covers 14 residues. V lost 3 bases to trimming and J lost 4 bases, with 12 bases between them. This sample is part of a study of T cells in Graves' hyperthyroidism and ophthalmopathy. Patients having uncontrolled infection, another autoimmune disease, pregnancy or lactation were not included. Each 10 ml fresh peripheral blood draw supplied the PBMCs.

This clonotype was sampled from a young man with Graves' ophthalmopathy. The chain has TRBV12-3 or TRBV12-4 and TRBJ1-2, with D uncertain. Specimen: blood. CDR3 region: CASSFRQESYGYTF. As DNA, the CDR3 is TGTGCCAGCAGTTTTCGGCAGGAGAGCTATGGCTACACCTTC.